Reported below is one TCR beta chain. These data belong to a study of blood T cell repertoires in COVID-19. For the study at large: The analysed material was cDNA or gDNA that came from T cells, B-cell-depleted T cells, or PBMCs.

Original analysis: Nucleated cell counts were estimated from reference gene primer amplification. Some clones are missing from TCRdb's copy, which holds only in-frame ones; the method was immunoSEQ multiplex PCR. V and J calls and clone size are given by that table; D and trimming were obtained from the DNA. This sample has under 300,000 clones, with 79% found just once. CDR1 is SGHAT, CDR2 FQNNGV, per germline. V was trimmed by 1 base and J by 4 bases, leaving 14 bases between them. CDR3 size: 15 residues. The sample consisted of peripheral blood. This TCR was sampled from a woman aged 40 to 50 with active or convalescent COVID-19. The rearrangement links TRBV11-2 to TRBJ2-7; tentative D call: TRBD1 (6 bases). The CDR3 nucleotides read TGTGCCAGCAGCTTAGTGGGCAGGGGCTTATACGAGCAGTACTTC. Amino acid sequence: CASSLVGRGLYEQYF.